The present T cell receptor beta chain was sequenced within a study of blood T cell repertoires in COVID-19. Study context: Samples representing acute and convalescent COVID-19 were sourced from the United States, Italy and Spain. T cells, B-cell-depleted T cells, or PBMCs provided the cDNA or gDNA that served as material.

TCRdb's copy holds only in-frame clones and misses some; the assay was immunoSEQ multiplex PCR. The sample shows fewer than 400,000 clones, 75% to 90% of them seen only once. A note on this clone: The identical CDR3 is also encoded by other nucleotide sequences in the sample.

This TCR came from a woman between 18 and 29 years old with acute or convalescent COVID-19. The sequenced sample was peripheral blood.

The CDR3 loop is CASTRTGNYGYTF. The CDR3 nucleotides read TGTGCCAGCACCCGAACAGGCAACTATGGCTACACCTTC. The chain has TRBV6-5 and TRBJ1-2, with D possibly matching TRBD1 (5 bases). V was pared by 7 bases and J by 2 bases, with 11 bases between. Germline V gene sequence: CDR1 MNHEY, CDR2 SVGAGI. The CDR3 has 13 amino acids.